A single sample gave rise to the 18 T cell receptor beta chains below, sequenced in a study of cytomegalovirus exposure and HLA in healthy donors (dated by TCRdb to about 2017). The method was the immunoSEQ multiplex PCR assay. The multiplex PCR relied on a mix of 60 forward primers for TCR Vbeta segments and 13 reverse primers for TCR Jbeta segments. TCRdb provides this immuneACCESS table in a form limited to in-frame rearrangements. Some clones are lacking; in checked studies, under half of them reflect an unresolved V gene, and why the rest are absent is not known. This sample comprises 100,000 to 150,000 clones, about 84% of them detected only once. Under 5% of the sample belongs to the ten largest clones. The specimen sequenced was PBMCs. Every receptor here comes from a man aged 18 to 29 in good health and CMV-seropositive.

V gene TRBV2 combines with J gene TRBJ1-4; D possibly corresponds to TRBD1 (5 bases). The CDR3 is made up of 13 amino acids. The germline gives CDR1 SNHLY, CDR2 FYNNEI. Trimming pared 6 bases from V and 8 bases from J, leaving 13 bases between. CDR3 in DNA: TGTGCCAGCAGGTTTGACAGTTTCGAAAAACTGTTTTTT. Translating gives CASRFDSFEKLFF.

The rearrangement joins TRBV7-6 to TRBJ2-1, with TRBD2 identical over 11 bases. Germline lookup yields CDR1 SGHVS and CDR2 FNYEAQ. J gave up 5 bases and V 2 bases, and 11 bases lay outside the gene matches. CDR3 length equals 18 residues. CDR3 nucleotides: TGTGCCAGCAGCTTACCGCCAAACATACTAGCGGGGGACAATGAGCAGTTCTTC. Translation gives CASSLPPNILAGDNEQFF.

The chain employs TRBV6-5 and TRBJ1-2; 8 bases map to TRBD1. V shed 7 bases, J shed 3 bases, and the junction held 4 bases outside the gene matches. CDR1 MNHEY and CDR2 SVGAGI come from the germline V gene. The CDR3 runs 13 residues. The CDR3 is CASTSGGDYGYTF. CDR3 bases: TGTGCCAGCACCTCAGGGGGCGACTATGGCTACACCTTC.

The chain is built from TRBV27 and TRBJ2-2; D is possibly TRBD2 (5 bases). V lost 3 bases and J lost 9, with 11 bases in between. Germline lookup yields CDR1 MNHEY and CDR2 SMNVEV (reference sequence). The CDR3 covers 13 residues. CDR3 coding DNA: TGTGCCAGCAGTTTTAAGGCGGGCTGGGAGCTGTTTTTT. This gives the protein CASSFKAGWELFF.

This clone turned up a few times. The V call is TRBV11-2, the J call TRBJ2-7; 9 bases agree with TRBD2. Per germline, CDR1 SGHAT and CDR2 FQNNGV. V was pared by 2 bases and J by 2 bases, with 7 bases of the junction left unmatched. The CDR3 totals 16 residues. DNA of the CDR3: TGTGCCAGCAGCTTAAGCTTGGCTAGCGGGGCCTACGAGCAGTACTTC. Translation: CASSLSLASGAYEQYF.

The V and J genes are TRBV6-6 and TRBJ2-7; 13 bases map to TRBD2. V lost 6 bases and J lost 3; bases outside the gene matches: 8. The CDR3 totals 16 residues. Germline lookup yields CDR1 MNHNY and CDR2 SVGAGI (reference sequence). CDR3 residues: CASRPWTSGSRYEQYF. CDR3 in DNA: TGTGCCAGCAGACCCTGGACTAGCGGGAGTCGCTACGAGCAGTACTTC.

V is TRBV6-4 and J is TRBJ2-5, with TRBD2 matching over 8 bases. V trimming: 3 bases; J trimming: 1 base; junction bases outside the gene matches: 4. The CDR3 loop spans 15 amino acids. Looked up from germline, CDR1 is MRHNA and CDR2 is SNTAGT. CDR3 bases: TGTGCCAGCAGTGAAACAGCGGGAGTCCAAGAGACCCAGTACTTC. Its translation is CASSETAGVQETQYF.

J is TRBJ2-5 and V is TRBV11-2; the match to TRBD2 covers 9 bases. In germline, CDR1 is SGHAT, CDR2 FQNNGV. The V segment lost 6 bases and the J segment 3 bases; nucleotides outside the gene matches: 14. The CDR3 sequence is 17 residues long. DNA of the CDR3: TGTGCCAGCAGAGGGAGGGGGGGCATAGCGGGGGAAGAGACCCAGTACTTC. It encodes CASRGRGGIAGEETQYF.

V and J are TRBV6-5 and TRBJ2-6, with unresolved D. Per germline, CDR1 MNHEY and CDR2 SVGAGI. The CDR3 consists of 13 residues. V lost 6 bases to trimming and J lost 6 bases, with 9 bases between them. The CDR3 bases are TGTGCCAGCAGGGTACGACAGGCCAACGTCCTGACTTTC. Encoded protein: CASRVRQANVLTF.

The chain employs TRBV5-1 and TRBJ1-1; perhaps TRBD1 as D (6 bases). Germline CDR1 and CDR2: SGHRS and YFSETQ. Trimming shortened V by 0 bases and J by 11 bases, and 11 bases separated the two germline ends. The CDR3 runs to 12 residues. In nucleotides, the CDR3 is TGCGCCAGCAGCTTGGTAGGGGGATCGGCTTTCTTT. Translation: CASSLVGGSAFF.

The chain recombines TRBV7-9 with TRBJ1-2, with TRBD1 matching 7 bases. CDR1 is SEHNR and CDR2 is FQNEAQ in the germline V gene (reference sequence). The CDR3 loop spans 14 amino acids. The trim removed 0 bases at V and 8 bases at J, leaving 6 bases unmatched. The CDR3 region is CASSLAGTARGYTF. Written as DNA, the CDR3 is TGTGCCAGCAGCTTAGCGGGGACAGCGAGGGGCTACACCTTC.

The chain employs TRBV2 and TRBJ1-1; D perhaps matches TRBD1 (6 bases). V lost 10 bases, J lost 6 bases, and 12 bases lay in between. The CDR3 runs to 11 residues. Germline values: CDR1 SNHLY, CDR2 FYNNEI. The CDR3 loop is CATTGYSEAFF. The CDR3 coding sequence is TGTGCCACCACAGGGTACTCTGAAGCTTTCTTT.

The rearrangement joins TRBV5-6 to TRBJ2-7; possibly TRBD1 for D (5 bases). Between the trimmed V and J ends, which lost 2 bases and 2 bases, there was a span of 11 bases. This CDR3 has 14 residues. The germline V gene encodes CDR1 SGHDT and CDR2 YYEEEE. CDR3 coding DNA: TGTGCCAGCAGCTTAGGGGCAAGGACCTACGAGCAGTACTTC. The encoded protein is CASSLGARTYEQYF.

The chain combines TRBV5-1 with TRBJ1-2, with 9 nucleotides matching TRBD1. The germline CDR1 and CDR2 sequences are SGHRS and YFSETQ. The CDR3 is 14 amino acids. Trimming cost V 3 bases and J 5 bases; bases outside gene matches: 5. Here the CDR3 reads CASSSTGGNYGYTF. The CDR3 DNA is TGCGCCAGCAGCTCGACAGGGGGGAATTATGGCTACACCTTC.

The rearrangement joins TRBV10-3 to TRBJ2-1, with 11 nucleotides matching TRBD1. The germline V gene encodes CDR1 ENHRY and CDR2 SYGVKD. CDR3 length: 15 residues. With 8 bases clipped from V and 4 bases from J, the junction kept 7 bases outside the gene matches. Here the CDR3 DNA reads TGTGCCATCGATTCATGGGACAGGGGGTACAATGAGCAGTTCTTC. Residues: CAIDSWDRGYNEQFF.

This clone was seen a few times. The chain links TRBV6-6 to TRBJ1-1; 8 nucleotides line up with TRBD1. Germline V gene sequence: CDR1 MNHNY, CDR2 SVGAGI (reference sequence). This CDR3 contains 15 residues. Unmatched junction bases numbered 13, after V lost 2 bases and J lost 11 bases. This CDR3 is CASSYTSGTGLTAFF. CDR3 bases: TGTGCCAGCAGTTACACCAGCGGGACAGGTCTGACGGCTTTCTTT.

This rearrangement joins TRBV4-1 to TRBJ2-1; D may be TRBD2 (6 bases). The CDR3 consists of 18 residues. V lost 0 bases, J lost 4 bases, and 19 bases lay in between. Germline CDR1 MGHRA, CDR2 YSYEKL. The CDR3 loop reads CASSQESVGGGRYNEQFF. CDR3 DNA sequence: TGCGCCAGCAGCCAAGAGTCGGTGGGGGGAGGAAGATACAATGAGCAGTTCTTC.

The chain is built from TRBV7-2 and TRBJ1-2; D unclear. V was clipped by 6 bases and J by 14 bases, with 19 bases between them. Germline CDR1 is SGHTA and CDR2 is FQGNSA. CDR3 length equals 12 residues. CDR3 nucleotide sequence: TGTGCCAGCAGTCAACCTGGCGGTGGGTATACCTTC. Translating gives CASSQPGGGYTF.